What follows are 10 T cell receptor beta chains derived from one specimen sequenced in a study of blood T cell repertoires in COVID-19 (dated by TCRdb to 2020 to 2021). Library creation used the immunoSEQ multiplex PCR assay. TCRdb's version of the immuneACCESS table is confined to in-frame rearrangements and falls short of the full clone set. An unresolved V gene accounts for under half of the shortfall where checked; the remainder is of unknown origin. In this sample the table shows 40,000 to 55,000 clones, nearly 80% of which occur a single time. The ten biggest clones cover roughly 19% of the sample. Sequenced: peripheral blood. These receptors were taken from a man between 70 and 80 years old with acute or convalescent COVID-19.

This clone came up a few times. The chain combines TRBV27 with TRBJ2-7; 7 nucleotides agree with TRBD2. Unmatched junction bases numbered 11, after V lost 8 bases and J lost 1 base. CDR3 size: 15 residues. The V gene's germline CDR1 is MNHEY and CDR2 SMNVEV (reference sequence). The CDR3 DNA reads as TGTGCCAGCGGGAGGGGCAATTACTATTCCTACGAGCAGTACTTC. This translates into CASGRGNYYSYEQYF.

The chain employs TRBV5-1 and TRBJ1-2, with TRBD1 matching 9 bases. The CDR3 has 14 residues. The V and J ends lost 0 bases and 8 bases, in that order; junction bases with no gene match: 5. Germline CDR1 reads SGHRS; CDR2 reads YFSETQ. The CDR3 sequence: CASSLGTGEKGYTF. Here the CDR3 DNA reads TGCGCCAGCAGCTTGGGGACAGGGGAAAAGGGCTACACCTTC.

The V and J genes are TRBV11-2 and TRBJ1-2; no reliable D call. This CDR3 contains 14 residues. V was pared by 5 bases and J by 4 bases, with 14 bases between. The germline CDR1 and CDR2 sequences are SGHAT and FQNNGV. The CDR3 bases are TGTGCCAGCAGCCCCTCTTCAGGACTCTATGGCTACACCTTC. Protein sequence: CASSPSSGLYGYTF.

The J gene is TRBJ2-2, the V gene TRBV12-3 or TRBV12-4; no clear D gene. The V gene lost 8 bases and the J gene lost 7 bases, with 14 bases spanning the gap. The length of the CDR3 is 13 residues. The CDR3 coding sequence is TGTGCCAGCCGCGCGACTGTGATCGGGGAGCTGTTTTTT. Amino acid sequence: CASRATVIGELFF.

The CDR3: CASSLTGGLYNEQFF. Written as DNA, the CDR3 is TGTGCCAGCAGCTTAACGGGGGGCTTATACAATGAGCAGTTCTTC. The V gene is TRBV7-8, the J gene TRBJ2-1, with a tentative D call TRBD2 (7 bases). V lost 2 bases to trimming and J lost 4 bases, with 12 bases between them. The germline V gene has CDR1 SGHVS and CDR2 FQNEAQ. The CDR3 length is 15 residues.

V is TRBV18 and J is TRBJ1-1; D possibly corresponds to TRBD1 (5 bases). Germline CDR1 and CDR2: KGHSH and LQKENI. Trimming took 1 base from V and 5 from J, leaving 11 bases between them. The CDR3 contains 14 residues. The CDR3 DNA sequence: TGTGCCAGCTCACCACTTCCCCAGGGAACTGAAGCTTTCTTT. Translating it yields CASSPLPQGTEAFF.

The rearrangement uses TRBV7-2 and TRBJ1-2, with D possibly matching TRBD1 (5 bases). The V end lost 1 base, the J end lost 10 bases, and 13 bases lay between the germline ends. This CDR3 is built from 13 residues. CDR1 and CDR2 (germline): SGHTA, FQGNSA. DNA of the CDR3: TGTGCCAGCAGCTTAGACGGGAGGGGTTTCTACACCTTC. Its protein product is CASSLDGRGFYTF.

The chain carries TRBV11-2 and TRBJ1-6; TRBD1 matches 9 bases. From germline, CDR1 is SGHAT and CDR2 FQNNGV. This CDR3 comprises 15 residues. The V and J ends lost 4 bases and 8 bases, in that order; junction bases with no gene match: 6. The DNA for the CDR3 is TGTGCCAGCAGCTACGGGACAGGGAGTCATTCACCCCTCCACTTT. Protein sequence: CASSYGTGSHSPLHF.

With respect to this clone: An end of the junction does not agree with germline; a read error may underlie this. Here the CDR3 DNA reads TGTGCCAGCAGCTCGCAGGGAGGCCTAGTCTTC. Its translation is CASSSQGGLVF. This chain connects TRBV7-8 to TRBJ2-7; TRBD2 might be the D (6 bases). Germline V gene data show CDR1 as SGHVS and CDR2 as FQNEAQ. This CDR3 has 11 amino acids.

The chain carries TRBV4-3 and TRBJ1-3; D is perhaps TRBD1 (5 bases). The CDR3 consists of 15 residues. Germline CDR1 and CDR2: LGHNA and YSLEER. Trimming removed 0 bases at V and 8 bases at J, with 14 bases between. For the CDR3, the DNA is TGCGCCAGCAGCCAAGATTTAATTGGGGGGGACACCATATATTTT. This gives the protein CASSQDLIGGDTIYF.